The rows below give T cell receptor beta chains drawn from one sample of a study of T-cell memory formation after mild COVID-19. Via MiXCR, TCRdb re-called the 5' RACE reads, giving one row per CDR3 protein. The table has about 470,000 distinct CDR3 sequences, about 23% seen once; the top ten hold about an eighth. Material for sequencing was PBMCs or a T cell subset sorted from them (not recorded which). The receptor source for this set is an adult woman who had mild COVID-19 (a few samples of this study predate the infection). Cell type and time point are not known. Each CDR3 is given with its conserved first and last residue. A D gene is named only where the DNA matches it firmly. Part of the rows lack a size; the others show once, few, many or a class for expanded clones.

NA TRBJ2-1 TRBV5-1 NA TGCGCCAGCAGCGGGGGACTGGCGGAGCAGTTCTTC CASSGGLAEQFF
NA TRBJ1-4 TRBV27 NA TGTGCCAGCAGTTTATCGGTATATGAAAAACTGTTTTTT CASSLSVYEKLFF
once TRBJ1-1 TRBV7-9 NA TGTGCCAGCAGCTTAGCTCCTAAGGGTGGCACTGAAGCTTTCTTT CASSLAPKGGTEAFF
many TRBJ2-2 TRBV7-9 TRBD2 TGTGCCAGCAGCTCTCCTAGCGGGAGTCAAACCGGGGAGCTGTTTTTT CASSSPSGSQTGELFF
NA TRBJ2-3 TRBV20-1 TRBD2 TGCAGTGCTGGACTAGCGGGACCGCGAACAAGCACAGATACGCAGTATTTT CSAGLAGPRTSTDTQYF
once TRBJ1-6 TRBV12-3/TRBV12-4 NA TGTGCCAGCAGTTCTGTGGTAAATTCACCCCTCCACTTT CASSSVVNSPLHF
NA TRBJ1-2 TRBV30 NA TGTGCCTGGAGACCCCCCGGAGTCCATGGCTACACCTTC CAWRPPGVHGYTF
NA TRBJ2-7 TRBV9 NA TGTGCCAGCAGCGTATACGAGGAAAACTACGAGCAGTACTTC CASSVYEENYEQYF
few TRBJ1-2 TRBV20-1 NA TGCAGTGCTAGAGATCCGGGACGGATCTATGGCTACACCTTC CSARDPGRIYGYTF
few TRBJ2-7 TRBV24-1 NA TGTGCCACCAGTGACTCAAGCGGGCTTACCTACGAGCAGTACTTC CATSDSSGLTYEQYF
NA TRBJ2-1 TRBV2 TRBD2 TGTGCCAGCTTAAGGGACGGGGGGGGCCGTGAGCAGTTCTTC CASLRDGGGREQFF
NA TRBJ2-7 TRBV7-2 TRBD1 TGTGCCAGCAGCCCCCGTATAGGGGGCCTTCCCTACGAGCAGTACTTC CASSPRIGGLPYEQYF
NA TRBJ2-7 TRBV27 NA TGTGCCAGCAGTTCCCGGCTAGGGGAACGCTACGAGCAGTACTTC CASSSRLGERYEQYF
few TRBJ2-5 TRBV18 TRBD2 TGTGCCAGCTCACCGAAGGGCAACCCTAGCGGGGGGGACGAAGAGACCCAGTACTTC CASSPKGNPSGGDEETQYF
NA TRBJ1-2 TRBV3-1 TRBD1 TGTGCCAGCAGCCAAGCCCACAGGGGCTCTGGCTACACCTTC CASSQAHRGSGYTF
NA TRBJ2-5 TRBV27 NA TGTGCCAGCAAAATTCTGGACCAAGAGACCCAGTACTTC CASKILDQETQYF
NA TRBJ2-1 TRBV12-3/TRBV12-4 TRBD2 TGTGCCAGCAGTTTAGCGGGGACTAGCGGGGTTCACAATGAGCAGTTCTTC CASSLAGTSGVHNEQFF
few TRBJ1-1 TRBV5-1 NA TGCGCCAGCAGCTTGAAAGGCGGCGGGGACACTGAAGCTTTCTTT CASSLKGGGDTEAFF
few TRBJ2-7 TRBV7-3 TRBD1 TGTGCCAGCAGAAGAAGGACAGGACCATCCTACGAGCAGTACTTC CASRRRTGPSYEQYF
few TRBJ2-7 TRBV12-3/TRBV12-4 NA TGTGCCAGCAGAAATCTGGCCGAGCAGTACTTC CASRNLAEQYF
many TRBJ2-7 TRBV7-2 NA TGTGCCAGCAGCTTACGCGCGGTTCAGGGAGCATACGAGCAGTACTTC CASSLRAVQGAYEQYF
few TRBJ2-7 TRBV5-1 NA TGCGCCAGCAGCTTGGTTGAATACGAGCAGTACTTC CASSLVEYEQYF
NA TRBJ2-1 TRBV6-6 NA TGTGCCAGCAGTTACACGGGACCGTCCGCCTACAATGAGCAGTTCTTC CASSYTGPSAYNEQFF
few TRBJ2-1 TRBV29-1 TRBD2 TGCAGCGTTGTGAATCAAGGGAGGGACCACAATGAGCAGTTCTTC CSVVNQGRDHNEQFF
NA TRBJ2-3 TRBV4-3 NA TGCGCCAGCAGCCAAGGGTCGTGGCGGGAAACAGATACGCAGTATTTT CASSQGSWRETDTQYF
few TRBJ2-5 TRBV12-3/TRBV12-4 TRBD1 TGTGCCAGCAGCTTGGGACAGCTACAAGAGACCCAGTACTTC CASSLGQLQETQYF
NA TRBJ2-5 TRBV19 TRBD2 TGTGCCAGCAGAGCGGGGAAGGGGGAGACCCAGTACTTC CASRAGKGETQYF
NA TRBJ2-7 TRBV5-1 TRBD1 TGCGCCAGCAGCCTGGACAGGGTCTCCTACGAGCAGTACTTC CASSLDRVSYEQYF
once TRBJ2-2 TRBV6-5 TRBD1 TGTGCCAGCGGCCAGCCAAGGGGGCCAGGAACCGGGGAGCTGTTTTTT CASGQPRGPGTGELFF
many TRBJ2-2 TRBV7-3 NA TGTGCCAGCAGCCCCACGCCCTCTGGAGGGAACACCGGGGAGCTGTTTTTT CASSPTPSGGNTGELFF
NA TRBJ1-2 TRBV7-2 TRBD1 TGTGCCAGCAGCCCACGGACAGGGGGCTTCACCTTC CASSPRTGGFTF
many TRBJ2-7 TRBV7-2 TRBD2 TGTGCCAGCAGCTTACCCGGGACTAGCGCGTACGAGCAGTACTTC CASSLPGTSAYEQYF
NA TRBJ1-1 TRBV5-1 TRBD1 TGCGCCAGCAGCTTGGGGGGGACAGGGATCGCTTTCTTT CASSLGGTGIAFF
few TRBJ2-3 TRBV11-2 NA TGTGCCAGCAGCTCTTCTTACACAGATACGCAGTATTTT CASSSSYTDTQYF
NA TRBJ1-2 TRBV29-1 NA TGCAGCGTTGGGCCCGACTATGGCTACACCTTC CSVGPDYGYTF
few TRBJ2-3 TRBV12-3/TRBV12-4 TRBD1 TGTGCCAGCAGCCTATGGGGTCCTACAGGGGGCAACACAGATACGCAGTATTTT CASSLWGPTGGNTDTQYF
NA TRBJ1-3 TRBV12-3/TRBV12-4 NA TGTGCCAGCATTGCGGTTGGAAACACCATATATTTT CASIAVGNTIYF
NA TRBJ2-3 TRBV12-3/TRBV12-4 NA TGTGCCACCATTAACGGACTCTTTAGCACAGATACGCAGTATTTT CATINGLFSTDTQYF
NA TRBJ2-3 TRBV18 NA TGTGCCAGCTCACCACCGTCTCCCACGACAGATACGCAGTATTTT CASSPPSPTTDTQYF
NA TRBJ2-3 TRBV5-5 NA TGTGCCAGCAGCCCTGGGGCCACAGATACGCAGTATTTT CASSPGATDTQYF
NA TRBJ2-2 TRBV19 NA TGTGCCAGTAGTATGTTCAGTATGGGACCGACAGGACTCAACACCGGGGAGCTGTTTTTT CASSMFSMGPTGLNTGELFF
few TRBJ2-3 TRBV19 TRBD2 TGTGCCAGTACAAGACTAGCGGGAGTCGATACGCAGTATTTT CASTRLAGVDTQYF
NA TRBJ1-5 TRBV12-3/TRBV12-4 TRBD1 TGTGCCAGCAAGTACAGGGGATTTCAGCCCCAGCATTTT CASKYRGFQPQHF
NA TRBJ2-7 TRBV27 NA TGTGCCAGCAGTCGAGGGCCCCCCTACTACGAGCAGTACTTC CASSRGPPYYEQYF
few TRBJ1-3 TRBV6-6 NA TGTGCCAGCAGTTACTCGAAAGGACGTAACTCTGGAAACACCATATATTTT CASSYSKGRNSGNTIYF
few TRBJ2-7 TRBV7-2 NA TGTGCCAGCAGCCCTCACGCTGGGGGACGTAGCCGAAACGAGCAGTACTTC CASSPHAGGRSRNEQYF
few TRBJ2-1 TRBV27 TRBD2 TGTGCCAGCAGTTTATGGACTGGGGGGGGCAATGAGCAGTTCTTC CASSLWTGGGNEQFF
NA TRBJ2-1 TRBV4-2 TRBD2 TGTGCCAGCAGCCAGAGCGGGGGGGACTACAATGAGCAGTTCTTC CASSQSGGDYNEQFF
NA TRBJ2-7 TRBV29-1 NA TGCAGCGCCCAACCGGGGGGCCTCACCTACGAGCAGTACTTC CSAQPGGLTYEQYF
NA TRBJ1-1 TRBV6-5 TRBD1 TGTGCCAGCAGTTACGGGAGAGGGGGCGGTCGTGTAGCTTTCTTT CASSYGRGGGRVAFF
NA TRBJ2-1 TRBV15 TRBD2 TGTGCCACCAGCAGAGAGGGACTAGCTCGGGACAATGAGCAGTTCTTC CATSREGLARDNEQFF
NA TRBJ2-6 TRBV7-2 NA TGTGCCAGCAGCTCCCTGCCAGGGGCTGGGGCCAACGTCCTGACTTTC CASSSLPGAGANVLTF
NA TRBJ1-5 TRBV20-1 TRBD1 TGCAGTGCTTCACAGGGGGCGAGGTCCAATCAGCCCCAGCATTTT CSASQGARSNQPQHF
NA TRBJ2-7 TRBV24-1 NA TGTGCCACCAGTGATTTTCGGGGACACCTCCCCTTCACCAGCTCCTACGAGCAGTACTTC CATSDFRGHLPFTSSYEQYF
few TRBJ2-3 TRBV7-8 TRBD2 TGTGCCAGCAGCTTAGTAAGGCTAGCGGGAGCAGATACGCAGTATTTT CASSLVRLAGADTQYF
NA TRBJ1-4 TRBV7-2 NA TGTGCCAGCAGCTCGGACAGCGAACGTAAAAAACTGTTTTTT CASSSDSERKKLFF